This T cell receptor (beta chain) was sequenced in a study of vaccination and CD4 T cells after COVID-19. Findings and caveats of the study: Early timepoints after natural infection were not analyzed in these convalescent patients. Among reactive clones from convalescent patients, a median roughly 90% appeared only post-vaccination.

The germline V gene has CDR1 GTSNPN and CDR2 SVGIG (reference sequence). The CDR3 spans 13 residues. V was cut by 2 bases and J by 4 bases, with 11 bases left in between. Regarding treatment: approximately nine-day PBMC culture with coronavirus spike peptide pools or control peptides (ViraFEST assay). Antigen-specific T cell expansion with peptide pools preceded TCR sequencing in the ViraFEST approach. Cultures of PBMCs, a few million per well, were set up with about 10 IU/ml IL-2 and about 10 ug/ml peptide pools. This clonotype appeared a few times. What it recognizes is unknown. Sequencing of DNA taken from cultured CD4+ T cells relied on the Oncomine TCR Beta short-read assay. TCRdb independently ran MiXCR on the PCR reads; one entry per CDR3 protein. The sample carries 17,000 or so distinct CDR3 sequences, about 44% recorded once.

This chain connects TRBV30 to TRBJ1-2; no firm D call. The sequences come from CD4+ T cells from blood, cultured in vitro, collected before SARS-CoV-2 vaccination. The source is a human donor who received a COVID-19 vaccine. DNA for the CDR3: TGTGCCTGGAGTCGTGGATTTACCTATGGCTACACCTTC. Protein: CAWSRGFTYGYTF.